This is a list of T cell receptor beta chains from one sample in a study of early T cells in non-severe SARS-CoV-2 infection. TCRdb re-called the 5' RACE reads through MiXCR, storing one row per CDR3 protein. The data contain around 78,000 distinct CDR3 sequences, around an eighth of them seen just once; the ten biggest clones take up approximately 3.3%. The specimen sequenced was whole blood. The origin of the receptors is an adult who was a healthcare worker with PCR-confirmed SARS-CoV-2 infection or an uninfected control (not recorded which). Both conserved end residues are part of each CDR3. D genes are given only for firm matches. Expanded clones get a size class; other rows say once, few or many, or leave the size out.

V	size	J	D	DNA	CDR3
TRBV5-6	many	TRBJ1-5	-	TGTGCCAGCAGCTTGTGGGGTTTGAGCAATCAGCCCCAGCATTTT	CASSLWGLSNQPQHF
TRBV3-1	-	TRBJ2-1	TRBD1	TGTGCCAGCAGCCAAGATCCCGGGACAGGGTTTGGAAATGAGCAGTTCTTC	CASSQDPGTGFGNEQFF
TRBV7-9	-	TRBJ2-3	-	TGTGCCATCAGCTTAGCAGGCGGAGGACCAGATACGCAGTATTTT	CAISLAGGGPDTQYF
TRBV24-1	-	TRBJ2-1	-	TGTGCCACCAGCGAGGGCAGGCGGAGCTCCTACAATGAGCAGTTCTTC	CATSEGRRSSYNEQFF
TRBV19	few	TRBJ1-4	TRBD1	TGTGCCAGTAGTACACAGGGGACGGCTGAAAAACTGTTTTTT	CASSTQGTAEKLFF
TRBV15	-	TRBJ2-7	-	TGTGCCACCAGCTACGGGGGCAACGAGCAGTACTTC	CATSYGGNEQYF
TRBV19	few	TRBJ2-7	-	TGTGCCAGTAGCCCGGGACTCCCCCTTTACTACGAGCAGTACTTC	CASSPGLPLYYEQYF
TRBV5-1	-	TRBJ2-5	-	TGCGCCAGCAGCTTGGGAGAGTCGGATCCAGAGACCCAGTACTTC	CASSLGESDPETQYF
TRBV27	many	TRBJ2-5	-	TGTGCCAGCAGCCCCATCGACCAAGAGACCCAGTACTTC	CASSPIDQETQYF
TRBV18	many	TRBJ2-7	-	TGTGCCAGCTCACCACCGTACGGGAGCTCCTACGAGCAGTACTTC	CASSPPYGSSYEQYF
TRBV27	-	TRBJ1-2	-	TGTGCCAGCAGTCAGGGCATTAACTATGGCTACACCTTC	CASSQGINYGYTF